The clone carrying this TCR beta chain was picked up a small number of times. The antigen remains undetermined. Amplification of TCR beta CDR3 regions used RNA as the template. The HTBI primer set was used in a first-round RT-PCR of the TCR CDR3. TCRdb processed the multiplex PCR reads anew with MiXCR; each CDR3 protein has one entry. This table holds about 570,000 distinct CDR3 sequences, around 15% found once. Graves' hyperthyroidism showing no ophthalmopathy progression within 18 months was considered stable. These data are taken from a study of T cells in Graves' hyperthyroidism and ophthalmopathy. Overall study context: At initial diagnosis, before any treatment had begun, peripheral blood was obtained. Study conclusions and caveats: In simple terms, a model built on 13 V-J features told ophthalmopathy apart from stable hyperthyroidism.

Sequenced input: blood. The receptor comes from a woman in her forties with Graves' hyperthyroidism.

The CDR3 coding sequence is TGTGCCAGTATGAGTCAGGGCATAGCACAGCCCCAGCATTTT. This gives the protein CASMSQGIAQPQHF. The chain recombines TRBV19 with TRBJ1-5, with D perhaps matching TRBD1 (5 bases). This CDR3 comprises 14 residues. Trimming left V 7 bases short and J 7 bases short, with 17 bases between. Looked up from germline, CDR1 is LNHDA and CDR2 is SQIVND (reference sequence).